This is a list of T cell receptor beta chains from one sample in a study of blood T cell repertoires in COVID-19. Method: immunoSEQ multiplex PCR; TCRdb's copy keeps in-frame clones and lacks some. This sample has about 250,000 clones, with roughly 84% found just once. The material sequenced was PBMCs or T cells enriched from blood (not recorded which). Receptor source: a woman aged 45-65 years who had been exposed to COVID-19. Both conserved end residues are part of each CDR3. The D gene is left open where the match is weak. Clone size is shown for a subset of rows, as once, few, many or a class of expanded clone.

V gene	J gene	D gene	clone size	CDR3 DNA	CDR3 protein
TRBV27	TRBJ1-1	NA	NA	TGTGCCAGCAGGCCTATGGGGGGAGAAGCTTTCTTT	CASRPMGGEAFF
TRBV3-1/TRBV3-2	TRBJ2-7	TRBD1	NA	TGTGCCAGCAGCCCTCCGGGACAGCGCTACGAGCAGTACTTC	CASSPPGQRYEQYF
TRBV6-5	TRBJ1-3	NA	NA	TGTGCCAGCAGATCACAGGTTAGCTCTGGAAACACCATATATTTT	CASRSQVSSGNTIYF
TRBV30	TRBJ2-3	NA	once	TGTGCCTGGAACGCAGGGCGGGGAGATACGCAGTATTTT	CAWNAGRGDTQYF
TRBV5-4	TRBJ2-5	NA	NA	TGTGCCAGCAGCTTGGAGGGGAGGGAGACCCAGTACTTC	CASSLEGRETQYF
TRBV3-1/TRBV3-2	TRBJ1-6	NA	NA	TGTGCCAGCAGCCACTCCGACAGCACTTCACCCCTCCACTTT	CASSHSDSTSPLHF
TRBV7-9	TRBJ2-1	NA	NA	TGTGCCAGCAGCTCCACAGAAGGGAGGACAAAGGACAATGAGCAGTTCTTC	CASSSTEGRTKDNEQFF
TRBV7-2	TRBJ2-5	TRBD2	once	TGTGCCAGCAGCCAAGCGGGGGGTCAAGAGACCCAGTACTTC	CASSQAGGQETQYF
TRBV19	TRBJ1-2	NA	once	TGTGCCAGTAGTATCTTGACAGGAATCTATGGCTACACCTTC	CASSILTGIYGYTF
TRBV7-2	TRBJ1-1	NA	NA	TGTGCCAGCAGCTTAGTGGGGTACAGGGAACGAGGTGAAGCTTTCTTT	CASSLVGYRERGEAFF
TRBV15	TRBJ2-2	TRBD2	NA	TGTGCCACCAGCAGAGACTGGTTAGCGGGGCTGTTTTTT	CATSRDWLAGLFF
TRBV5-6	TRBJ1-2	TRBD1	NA	TGTGCCAGCAGCTTGGCCACGACAGGGCCTTTTTATGGCTACACCTTC	CASSLATTGPFYGYTF
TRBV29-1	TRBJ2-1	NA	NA	TGCAGCGTTGAGATATTAGTTATAGGGGGTGAGCAGTTCTTC	CSVEILVIGGEQFF
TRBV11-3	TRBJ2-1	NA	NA	TGTGCCAGCAGCTTAGGGGGGGAGGATGAGCAGTTCTTC	CASSLGGEDEQFF
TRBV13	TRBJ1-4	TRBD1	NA	TGTGCCAGCAGTTCCGGGACAGGGCTGTCTAATGAAAAACTGTTTTTT	CASSSGTGLSNEKLFF
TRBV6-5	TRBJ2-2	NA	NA	TGTGCCAGCAGTTACTCGACGCCAGGGGGGATCGGGGAGCTGTTTTTT	CASSYSTPGGIGELFF
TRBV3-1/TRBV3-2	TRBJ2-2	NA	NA	TGTGCCAGCAGCCGGGGAAGGGGCGGAACCGGGGAGCTGTTTTTT	CASSRGRGGTGELFF
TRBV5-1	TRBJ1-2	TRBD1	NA	TGCGCCAGCAGCTTGGGGGACAGCCACTATGGCTACACCTTC	CASSLGDSHYGYTF
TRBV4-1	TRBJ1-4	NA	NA	TGCGCCAGCAGCCAAGAAGGGGTAGGGACAACTAATGAAAAACTGTTTTTT	CASSQEGVGTTNEKLFF
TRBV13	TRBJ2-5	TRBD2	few	TGTGCCAGCAGCGTTACTAGCGGGGGGGCCTATCCGGATGAGACCCAGTACTTC	CASSVTSGGAYPDETQYF
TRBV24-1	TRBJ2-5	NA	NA	TGTGCCACCAGTGATTATACCGCGGACAGTCAAGAGACCCAGTACTTC	CATSDYTADSQETQYF
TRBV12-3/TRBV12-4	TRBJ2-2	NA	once	TGTGCCAGTGGACACATGAACACCGGGGAGCTGTTTTTT	CASGHMNTGELFF
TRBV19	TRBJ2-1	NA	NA	TGTGCCAGTAGTATAACGCGGGGACAGAGATCCTACAATGAGCAGTTCTTC	CASSITRGQRSYNEQFF
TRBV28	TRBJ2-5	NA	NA	TGTGCCAGCAGTTTAGCGCCCGCCGGGACCCAGTACTTC	CASSLAPAGTQYF
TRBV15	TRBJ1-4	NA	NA	TGTGCCACCAGCAGGGCTACTAATGAAAAACTGTTTTTT	CATSRATNEKLFF
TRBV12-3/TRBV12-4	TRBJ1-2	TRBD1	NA	TGTGCCAGCAGAGGGGGCGCAAAGGGCTACACCTTC	CASRGGAKGYTF
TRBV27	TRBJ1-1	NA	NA	TGTGCCAGCATTGATTGGGGGGGGAGGAACACTGAAGCTTTCTTT	CASIDWGGRNTEAFF
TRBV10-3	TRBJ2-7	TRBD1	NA	TGTGCCACCGGTCCCGGGACAGGGGACGAGCAGTACTTC	CATGPGTGDEQYF
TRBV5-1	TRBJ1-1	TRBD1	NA	TGCGCCAGCAGCAAGGACAGGGGTGGGGTTAGGAACACTGAAGCTTTCTTT	CASSKDRGGVRNTEAFF
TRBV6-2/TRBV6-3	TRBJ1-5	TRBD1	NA	TGTGCCAGCAGCCGGGTCGATACAGGGGTGAATCAGCCCCAGCATTTT	CASSRVDTGVNQPQHF
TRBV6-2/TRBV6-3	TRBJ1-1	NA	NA	TGTGCCAGCAGTTACAAGGCAGGGGACACTGAAGCTTTCTTT	CASSYKAGDTEAFF
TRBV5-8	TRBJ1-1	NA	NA	TGTGCCAGCAGCTTGAGGGAGATGAACACTGAAGCTTTCTTT	CASSLREMNTEAFF
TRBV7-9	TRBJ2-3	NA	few	TGTGCCAGCAGCGCGGGACTCCACGAAGCGGATACGCAGTATTTT	CASSAGLHEADTQYF
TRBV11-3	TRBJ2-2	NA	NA	TGTGCCAGCAGCCAGGAGGGCGGGGAGCTGTTTTTT	CASSQEGGELFF
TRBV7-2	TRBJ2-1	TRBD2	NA	TGTGCCAGCAGCCCCAAGCTCCCGGGACTAGATAACAATGAGCAGTTCTTC	CASSPKLPGLDNNEQFF
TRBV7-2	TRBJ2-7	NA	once	TGTGCCAGCAGCCGCGAGGGGGTAGGGGCCCCCTACGAGCAGTACTTC	CASSREGVGAPYEQYF
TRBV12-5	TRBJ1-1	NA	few	TGTGCTAGTGCCCCTAACACTGAAGCTTTCTTT	CASAPNTEAFF
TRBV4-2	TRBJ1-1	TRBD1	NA	TGTGCCAGCAGCCAAGCCGAGGGACAGACCACTGAAGCTTTCTTT	CASSQAEGQTTEAFF
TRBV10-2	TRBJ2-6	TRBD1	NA	TGCGCCAGTCGGGGACAGGGGTTCGCCAACGTCCTGACTTTC	CASRGQGFANVLTF
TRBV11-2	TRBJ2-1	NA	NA	TGTGCCACTACACGAGGCAATGAGCAGTTCTTC	CATTRGNEQFF
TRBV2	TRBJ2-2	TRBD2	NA	TGTGCCAGCAGGGCTAGCGGGGGAGGAGGGGAGCTGTTTTTT	CASRASGGGGELFF
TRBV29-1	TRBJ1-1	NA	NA	TGCAGCGTTGTAAAGGGGACTGAAGCTTTCTTT	CSVVKGTEAFF
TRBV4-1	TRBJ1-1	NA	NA	TGCGCCAGCAGCCAAGCAGAGGGGAGGGCCACTGAAGCTTTCTTT	CASSQAEGRATEAFF
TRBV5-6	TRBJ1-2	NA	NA	TGTGCCAGCAGCTTGGTCGGGGGGAGAGCTAACTATGGCTACACCTTC	CASSLVGGRANYGYTF
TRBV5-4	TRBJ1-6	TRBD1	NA	TGTGCCAGCAGCCGGGACAGGCCCAGCTCCTATAATTCACCCCTCCACTTT	CASSRDRPSSYNSPLHF
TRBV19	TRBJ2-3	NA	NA	TGTGCCAGTAGTATGTTCTTAGCGGCTAGCACAGATACGCAGTATTTT	CASSMFLAASTDTQYF
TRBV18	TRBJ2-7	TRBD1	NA	TGTGCCAGCTCACCCGGGACAGGGGGATCCTACGAGCAGTACTTC	CASSPGTGGSYEQYF
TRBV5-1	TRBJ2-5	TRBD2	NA	TGCGCCAGCAGCTCGGTAGCGGGCCCTGGGGGGACCCAGTACTTC	CASSSVAGPGGTQYF
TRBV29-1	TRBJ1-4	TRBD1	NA	TGCAGCGCAACCGGGACAGGGGGCCGGGAACTGTTTTTT	CSATGTGGRELFF
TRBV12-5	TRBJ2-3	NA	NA	TGTGCTAGTGGCTCCATGACTAGCACAGATACGCAGTATTTT	CASGSMTSTDTQYF
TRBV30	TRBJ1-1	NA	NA	TGTGCCTGGAGTTTGACCCCAGGAGGATTAGCTTTCTTT	CAWSLTPGGLAFF
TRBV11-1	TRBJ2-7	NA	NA	TGTGCCAGCAGCTTAGGTAGCCAGCTCTACGAGCAGTACTTC	CASSLGSQLYEQYF
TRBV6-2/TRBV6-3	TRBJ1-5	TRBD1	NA	TGTGCCAGCAGTTACTCGGGACGCGCCGGGACAGGGGTGGATCAGCCCCAGCATTTT	CASSYSGRAGTGVDQPQHF
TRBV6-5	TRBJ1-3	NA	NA	TGTGCCAGCAGAACAGGGACGACTGGAAACACCATATATTTT	CASRTGTTGNTIYF
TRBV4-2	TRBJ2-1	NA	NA	TGTGCCAGCAGCCAAGACGGCGGGGTTCAGTACAATGAGCAGTTCTTC	CASSQDGGVQYNEQFF
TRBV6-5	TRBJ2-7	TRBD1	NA	TGTGCCAGCAACAGGGGGCCTTCCTACGAGCAGTACTTC	CASNRGPSYEQYF
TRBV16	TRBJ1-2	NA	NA	TGTGCCAGCAGCCAAAATAGGGACTTTGGGGGCTACACCTTC	CASSQNRDFGGYTF
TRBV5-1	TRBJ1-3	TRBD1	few	TGCGCCAGCAGCCCCCGGACAGGGGGAATTGGAAACACCATATATTTT	CASSPRTGGIGNTIYF
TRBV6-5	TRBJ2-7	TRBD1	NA	TGTGCCAGCACCCGCGGACAGGCTCACGAGCAGTACTTC	CASTRGQAHEQYF